Presented here are 27 T cell receptor beta chains from one specimen sequenced in a study of beta chain features in type 1 diabetes. General study results and limits: Within each of all four CD4+ subsets, Type 1 diabetes patients had TCRB CDR3s that were moderately but significantly shorter.

Their antigens remain unidentified. The study reverse transcribed the entire isolated RNA, so it sequenced expressed TCRB transcripts. Profiled with immunoSEQ multiplex PCR; TCRdb holds only in-frame clones, not every one. The data show 280,000 or so clones, 15% seen once. The material sequenced was naive CD4+ T cells from blood. Receptors originate from a man in his late teens or twenties with type 1 diabetes.

This clone was observed a few times. The chain couples TRBV21-1 to TRBJ2-3; the DNA was not compared with TRBD1, the D call given in the table. TRBV21-1 is labeled a pseudogene. This CDR3 spans 13 amino acids. Here the CDR3 reads CASSTGSTDTQYF. CDR3 DNA sequence: TGTGCCAGCAGCACAGGGAGCACAGATACGCAGTATTTT.

The V and J genes are TRBV7-2 and TRBJ2-5, with 9 nucleotides matching TRBD2. V lost 6 bases, J lost 4 bases, and 9 bases stayed unmatched. CDR1 and CDR2 from the germline V gene are SGHTA and FQGNSA. CDR3 size: 15 residues. The CDR3 DNA sequence: TGTGCCAGCAGTTGGCAAGCGGGGGGATCAGAGACCCAGTACTTC. Its protein is CASSWQAGGSETQYF.

The chain has TRBV30 and TRBJ2-7, with 9 nucleotides matching TRBD1. Germline V CDR1 and CDR2: GTSNPN, SVGIG (reference sequence). The CDR3 is 12 residues long. V was pared by 3 bases and J by 3 bases, with 0 bases of the junction left unmatched. CDR3 bases: TGTGCCTGGAGGGGACAGGGCTACGAGCAGTACTTC. Translating it yields CAWRGQGYEQYF.

The CDR3 here is CASTSGRETQYF. The CDR3 DNA is TGTGCCAGCACGAGCGGGAGAGAGACCCAGTACTTC. V and J are TRBV5-4 and TRBJ2-5, with TRBD2 matching over 8 bases. V gave up 6 bases and J gave up 4 bases; unmatched junction bases: 2. CDR1 is SGHNT and CDR2 is YYREEE in the germline V gene (reference sequence). This CDR3 comprises 12 residues.

Only a few counts were recorded for this clone. The gene calls are TRBV28 and TRBJ2-1; 7 bases are a match to TRBD2. Germline-derived CDR1 and CDR2 are MDHEN and SYDVKM. Trimming at V came to 7 bases and at J to 5 bases, leaving 11 bases not matched to a gene. The CDR3 sequence is 15 residues long. The CDR3, as DNA: TGTGCCAGCACCCGCTCGGGGGGAGGGAACAATGAGCAGTTCTTC. It encodes CASTRSGGGNNEQFF.

This clone was seen a few times. This chain uses TRBV19 with TRBJ2-4; maybe TRBD2 (5 bases). This CDR3 region has 13 residues. Between the trimmed V and J ends, which lost 6 bases and 1 base, there was a span of 7 bases. Germline V lookup: CDR1 LNHDA, CDR2 SQIVND (reference sequence). CDR3 nucleotide sequence: TGTGCCAGTAGCGGACTTGCCAAAAACATTCAGTACTTC. Protein: CASSGLAKNIQYF.

This clone was counted only a few times. This chain uses TRBV4-2 with TRBJ2-7; tentatively, D is TRBD1 (5 bases). The V and J ends lost 0 bases and 1 base respectively, with 7 bases between them. Germline CDR1 and CDR2: LGHNA and YNFKEQ. CDR3 size: 14 residues. The CDR3 DNA is TGTGCCAGCAGCCAAGATCAGGGTTCCTACGAGCAGTACTTC. Protein sequence: CASSQDQGSYEQYF.

A few counts support this clone. V gene TRBV29-1 combines with J gene TRBJ2-7, with 7 bases lining up with TRBD1. Trimming took 7 bases from V and 0 from J; bases not matched to a gene: 6. CDR1 and CDR2 from the germline V gene are SQVTM and ANQGSEA. The CDR3 sequence is 13 residues long. The CDR3 region has the DNA TGCAGCGCCAGGGGGACGGACTCCTACGAGCAGTACTTC. It specifies CSARGTDSYEQYF.

The CDR3 loop is CASTPWGTHSNQPQHF. For the CDR3, the DNA is TGTGCCAGTACCCCTTGGGGGACTCATAGCAATCAGCCCCAGCATTTT. The gene calls are TRBV19 and TRBJ1-5; weak D call: TRBD1 (5 bases). This CDR3 contains 16 residues. From germline, CDR1 is LNHDA and CDR2 SQIVND (reference sequence). Between the trimmed V and J ends, which lost 7 bases and 0 bases, there was a span of 16 bases.

Turning to this clone: In the same sample, other DNA sequences code for this CDR3. CDR3 DNA sequence: TGTGCCAGCAGTTACGACGGACAGGGTAATTCACCCCTCCACTTT. It codes for CASSYDGQGNSPLHF. The rearrangement uses TRBV6-5 and TRBJ1-6, with 8 bases aligning to TRBD1. V lost 2 bases, J lost 6 bases, and 3 bases stayed unmatched. Germline V lookup: CDR1 MNHEY, CDR2 SVGAGI. The CDR3 sequence is 15 residues long.

This clone was recorded a few times. The V and J genes are TRBV20-1 and TRBJ1-2; D is unresolved. The CDR3 sequence is 11 residues long. With 3 bases removed from V and 2 bases from J, the gap between germline ends came to 4 bases. Germline CDR1 is DFQATT and CDR2 is SNEGSKA (reference sequence). CDR3 region: CSASGNYGYTF. CDR3 nucleotide sequence: TGCAGTGCTAGCGGGAACTATGGCTACACCTTC.

CDR3 sequence (DNA): TGTGCCAGTAGTATTCGACAGGAGACTTCTGGGGCCAACGTCCTGACTTTC. Protein sequence: CASSIRQETSGANVLTF. This chain joins TRBV19 and TRBJ2-6, with D perhaps matching TRBD1 (6 bases). V shed 3 bases and J shed 1 base, with 13 bases lying between them. CDR1 is LNHDA, CDR2 SQIVND, per germline (reference sequence). The CDR3 contains 17 residues. Full variable domain (outside the CDR3, taken from reference TRBV19 and TRBJ2-6): DGGITQSPKYLFRKEGQNVTLSCEQNLNHDAMYWYRQDPGQGLRLIYYSQIVNDFQKGDIAEGYSVSREKKESFPLTVTSAQKNPTAFYLCASSIRQETSGANVLTFGAGSRLTVL.

This clone was detected only a few times. This chain joins TRBV5-4 and TRBJ2-3; D is possibly TRBD2 (6 bases). The length of the CDR3 is 16 residues. Germline V gene sequence: CDR1 SGHNT, CDR2 YYREEE (reference sequence). The germline V and J ends were trimmed by 4 bases and 0 bases, with 15 bases remaining between them. In DNA, the CDR3 is TGTGCCAGCAGCGTAGAAACTAGCACTAGCACAGATACGCAGTATTTT. Translation gives CASSVETSTSTDTQYF.

The chain combines TRBV9 with TRBJ1-1, with D perhaps matching TRBD1 (6 bases). The germline V gene has CDR1 SGDLS and CDR2 YYNGEE. V lost 4 bases and J 5 bases, leaving 15 bases between the germline ends. The CDR3 spans 14 residues. The CDR3 reads CASSQLLTGTEAFF. The CDR3 region has the DNA TGTGCCAGCAGCCAACTACTGACAGGAACTGAAGCTTTCTTT.

The V call is TRBV19, the J call TRBJ2-1; D perhaps matches TRBD2 (5 bases). The V gene lost 4 bases and the J gene lost 0 bases, with 16 bases spanning the gap. The CDR3 runs 17 residues. CDR1 and CDR2 from the germline V gene are LNHDA and SQIVND (reference sequence). CDR3 protein: CASSTQTTASSYNEQFF. CDR3 in DNA: TGTGCCAGTAGTACCCAGACTACCGCGAGCTCCTACAATGAGCAGTTCTTC.

J is TRBJ2-1 and V is TRBV12-5, with 10 bases identical to TRBD1. Germline CDR1 reads LGHNT; CDR2 reads FRNRAP. Trimming took 5 bases from V and 2 from J; bases not matched to a gene: 3. This CDR3 is 15 amino acids long. The CDR3 nucleotides are TGTGCTAGTGGTCCGGGGACAGGGGCCTACAATGAGCAGTTCTTC. Its translation is CASGPGTGAYNEQFF. Full variable domain (remainder filled in from reference TRBV12-5 and TRBJ2-1): DARVTQTPRHKVTEMGQEVTMRCQPILGHNTVFWYRQTMMQGLELLAYFRNRAPLDDSGMPKDRFSAEMPDATLATLKIQPSEPRDSAVYFCASGPGTGAYNEQFFGPGTRLTVL.

This clone was found a few times. The V call is TRBV30, the J call TRBJ2-3; TRBD2 is a possible D gene (7 bases). The CDR3 runs to 15 residues. Germline V gene sequence: CDR1 GTSNPN, CDR2 SVGIG (reference sequence). Trimming removed 0 bases at V and 6 bases at J, with 16 bases between. CDR3 nucleotide sequence: TGTGCCTGGAGTGTACGTGGGGGGGGCCGGGATACGCAGTATTTT. It codes for CAWSVRGGGRDTQYF.

This chain joins TRBV7-2 and TRBJ1-6, with D hard to call. Germline V gives CDR1 SGHTA, CDR2 FQGNSA. The CDR3 has 18 amino acids. Deletions cut 3 bases from V and 1 base from J, with 16 bases between. CDR3 nucleotides: TGTGCCAGCAGCTTTAGACCGGTTAGCCAGTCCTATAATTCACCCCTCCACTTT. Translation gives CASSFRPVSQSYNSPLHF.

This chain joins TRBV30 and TRBJ2-2; a possible D gene is TRBD2 (6 bases). Trimming left V 7 bases short and J 4 bases short, with 25 bases between. From germline, CDR1 is GTSNPN and CDR2 SVGIG (reference sequence). The CDR3 has 17 residues. The CDR3 coding sequence is TGTGCCTACGGAAAGAAGAAGGGCGGGGTGGGCACCGGGGAGCTGTTTTTT. Protein: CAYGKKKGGVGTGELFF.

This clone was observed a handful of times. The chain combines TRBV19 with TRBJ2-7; a weak D match, TRBD2 (6 bases). The germline CDR1 and CDR2 sequences are LNHDA and SQIVND (reference sequence). Trimming took off 4 bases at V and 0 bases at J, with 13 bases between the two ends. This CDR3 spans 15 amino acids. The DNA for the CDR3 is TGTGCCAGTAGTACGACCGGGACTCTCTCCTACGAGCAGTACTTC. Translating gives CASSTTGTLSYEQYF.

The sample holds a few counts of this clone. The chain uses TRBV6-5 and TRBJ2-5, with 9 positions matching TRBD1. This CDR3 is 15 amino acids long. V gave up 6 bases and J gave up 2 bases; unmatched junction bases: 7. In germline, CDR1 is MNHEY, CDR2 SVGAGI. For the CDR3, the DNA is TGTGCCAGCAGCTTGACAGGGGGGATGCAAGAGACCCAGTACTTC. It encodes CASSLTGGMQETQYF.

This chain joins TRBV7-2 and TRBJ2-1, with 7 bases identical to TRBD2. With V trimmed by 0 bases and J by 6 bases, 5 bases remained unmatched. This CDR3 is 15 amino acids long. In germline, CDR1 is SGHTA, CDR2 FQGNSA. The CDR3 DNA is TGTGCCAGCAGCTTAGCGCTCGGGGGGACCAATGAGCAGTTCTTC. Translated: CASSLALGGTNEQFF.

The gene calls are TRBV2 and TRBJ1-1; no clear D gene. V gave up 5 bases and J gave up 1 base, with 8 bases separating them. This CDR3 is 13 amino acids long. CDR1 SNHLY and CDR2 FYNNEI come from the germline V gene. The CDR3 DNA reads TGTGCCAGCAGTTCCGAAGCGAACACTGAAGCTTTCTTT. Translating it yields CASSSEANTEAFF. Complete variable domain (other parts from reference TRBV2 and TRBJ1-1): EPEVTQTPSHQVTQMGQEVILRCVPISNHLYFYWYRQILGQKVEFLVSFYNNEISEKSEIFDDQFSVERPDGSNFTLKIRSTKLEDSAMYFCASSSEANTEAFFGQGTRLTVV.

This clone appeared a few times. CDR3 nucleotide sequence: TGTGCCAGCAGGCCGGGGACAGGGAGCACTGAAGCTTTCTTT. Its protein product is CASRPGTGSTEAFF. V is TRBV2 and J is TRBJ1-1, with 9 bases identical to TRBD1. Germline CDR1 and CDR2: SNHLY and FYNNEI. This CDR3 comprises 14 residues. V trimming: 6 bases; J trimming: 4 bases; junction bases outside the gene matches: 6.

This chain joins TRBV7-9 and TRBJ1-2; 7 bases are a match to TRBD1. Unmatched junction bases numbered 7, after V lost 5 bases and J lost 1 base. CDR1 is SEHNR, CDR2 FQNEAQ, per germline (reference sequence). There are 15 residues in the CDR3. The CDR3 DNA sequence: TGTGCCAGCAGCCCCCGGGACAGAAATAACTATGGCTACACCTTC. Amino acid sequence: CASSPRDRNNYGYTF.

CDR3 in amino acids: CAWSADRVWSDTQYF. As DNA, the CDR3 is TGTGCCTGGAGCGCTGACAGGGTTTGGTCAGATACGCAGTATTTT. This chain uses TRBV30 with TRBJ2-3, with TRBD1 matching 7 bases. Looked up from germline, CDR1 is GTSNPN and CDR2 is SVGIG (reference sequence). The CDR3 sequence is 15 residues long. Trimming cost V 3 bases and J 4 bases; bases outside gene matches: 10.

The chain combines TRBV11-2 with TRBJ2-7, with D possibly TRBD2 on 6 matching bases. Germline loops: CDR1 SGHAT, CDR2 FQNNGV. The V end was cut by 4 bases, the J end by 10 bases, with 14 bases between. The CDR3 runs 12 residues. CDR3: CASSSPPGTQYF. CDR3 DNA: TGTGCCAGCAGCTCCCCCCCCGGGACTCAGTACTTC. The complete variable domain, with remaining parts taken from reference TRBV11-2 and TRBJ2-7, reads EAGVAQSPRYKIIEKRQSVAFWCNPISGHATLYWYQQILGQGPKLLIQFQNNGVVDDSQLPKDRFSAERLKGVDSTLKIQPAKLEDSAVYLCASSSPPGTQYFGPGTRLTVT.